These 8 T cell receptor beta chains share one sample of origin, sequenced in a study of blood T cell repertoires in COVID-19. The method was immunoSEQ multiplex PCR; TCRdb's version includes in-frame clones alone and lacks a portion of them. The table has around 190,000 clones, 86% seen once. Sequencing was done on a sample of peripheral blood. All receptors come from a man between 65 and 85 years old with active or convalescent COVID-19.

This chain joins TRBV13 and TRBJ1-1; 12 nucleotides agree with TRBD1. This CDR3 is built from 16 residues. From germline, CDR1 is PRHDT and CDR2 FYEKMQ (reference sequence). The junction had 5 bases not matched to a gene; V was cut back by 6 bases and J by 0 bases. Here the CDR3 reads CASRTGQGAMNTEAFF. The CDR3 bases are TGTGCCAGCAGAACGGGACAGGGGGCAATGAACACTGAAGCTTTCTTT. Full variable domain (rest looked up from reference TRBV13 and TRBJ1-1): AAGVIQSPRHLIKEKRETATLKCYPIPRHDTVYWYQQGPGQDPQFLISFYEKMQSDKGSIPDRFSAQQFSDYHSELNMSSLELGDSALYFCASRTGQGAMNTEAFFGQGTRLTVV.

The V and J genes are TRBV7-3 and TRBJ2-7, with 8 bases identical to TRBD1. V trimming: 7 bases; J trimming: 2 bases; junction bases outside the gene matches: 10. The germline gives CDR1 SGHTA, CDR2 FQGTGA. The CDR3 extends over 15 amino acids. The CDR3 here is CASTATGTGTYEQYF. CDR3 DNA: TGTGCCAGCACCGCGACCGGGACAGGTACCTACGAGCAGTACTTC.

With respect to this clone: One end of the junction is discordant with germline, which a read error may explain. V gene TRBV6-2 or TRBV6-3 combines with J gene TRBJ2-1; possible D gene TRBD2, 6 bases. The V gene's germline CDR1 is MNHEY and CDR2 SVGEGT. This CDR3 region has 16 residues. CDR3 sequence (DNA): TGTGCCAGCACTTACCCCCGGGGGAGCTCCTACAATGAGCAGTTCTTC. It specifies CASTYPRGSSYNEQFF.

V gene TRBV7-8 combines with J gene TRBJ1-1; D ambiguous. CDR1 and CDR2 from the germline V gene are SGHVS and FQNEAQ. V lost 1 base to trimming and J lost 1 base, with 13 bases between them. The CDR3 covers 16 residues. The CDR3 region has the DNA TGTGCCAGCAGCTTAGAGGCACTCTACAGGAACACTGAAGCTTTCTTT. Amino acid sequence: CASSLEALYRNTEAFF.

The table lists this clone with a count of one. The CDR3 reads CASSLSGGAPEQYF. The DNA of the CDR3 is TGTGCCAGCAGCTTAAGCGGGGGGGCTCCCGAGCAGTACTTC. This sequence joins TRBV7-2 and TRBJ2-7; 10 bases line up with TRBD2. The CDR3 loop spans 14 amino acids. Germline-derived CDR1 and CDR2 are SGHTA and FQGNSA. V was clipped by 2 bases and J by 6 bases; unmatched bases: 4.

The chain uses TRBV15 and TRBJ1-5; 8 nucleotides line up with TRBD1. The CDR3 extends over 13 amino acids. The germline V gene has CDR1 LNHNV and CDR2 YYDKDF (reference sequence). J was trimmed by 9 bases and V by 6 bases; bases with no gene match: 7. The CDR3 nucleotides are TGTGCCACCAGTTCGACAGGGGCCGGGCCCCAGCATTTT. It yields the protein CATSSTGAGPQHF.

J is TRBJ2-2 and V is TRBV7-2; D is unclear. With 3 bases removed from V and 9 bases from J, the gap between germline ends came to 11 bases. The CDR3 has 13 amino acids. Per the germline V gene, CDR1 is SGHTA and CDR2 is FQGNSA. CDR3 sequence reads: CASSLASPWELFF. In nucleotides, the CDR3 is TGTGCCAGCAGCTTGGCCTCCCCCTGGGAGCTGTTTTTT. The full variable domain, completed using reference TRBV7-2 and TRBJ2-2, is GAGVSQSPSNKVTEKGKDVELRCDPISGHTALYWYRQSLGQGLEFLIYFQGNSAPDKSGLPSDRFSAERTGGSVSTLTIQRTQQEDSAVYLCASSLASPWELFFGEGSRLTVL.

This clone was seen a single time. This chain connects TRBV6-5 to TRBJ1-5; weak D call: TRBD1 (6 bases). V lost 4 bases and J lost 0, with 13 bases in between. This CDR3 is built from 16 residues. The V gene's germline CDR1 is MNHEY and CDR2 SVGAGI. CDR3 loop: CASSSPLQGSNQPQHF. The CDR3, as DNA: TGTGCCAGCAGTTCCCCCCTACAGGGTAGCAATCAGCCCCAGCATTTT.